One TCR beta chain is described in this entry. What this receptor recognizes is not known. No much larger clone is present one base from it, and per-base qualities are unavailable. The record originates from a study of human T cells and chemical hapten exposure (dated by TCRdb to about 2021). At the level of the whole study: For sensitization, 2% DPC in acetone was applied to an approximately 2 cm by approximately 2 cm area of upper inner arm skin. Throughout the study period of approximately 23 weeks, patients also received therapeutic DPC doses to the scalp every week. Patch testing on the upper back used Finn chambers containing 0.01% DPC, with scoring done after 6 days according to International Contact Dermatitis Research Group standards. The patient cohort, mostly female, included alopecia areata with under or over 50% scalp involvement, alopecia totalis and alopecia universalis. Libraries were pooled for sequencing, and per-sample TCR yields varied mainly because of small differences in library volumes within the pool. This study followed changes in the peripheral blood TCR repertoire in vivo during primary and secondary sensitization of alopecia patients to the hapten diphenylcyclopropenone (DPC). Blood samples were taken from patients before sensitization (week 0) and at 2, 6 and about 24 weeks after DPC sensitization. Blood for TCR sequencing was provided by twenty-nine alopecia patients at one to four time points (pre-sensitization, 2, 6 and 24 weeks).

The study at large found these results: Expanded TCRs formed significantly more large CDR3 similarity clusters than pre-sensitization or healthy control sets, consistent with antigen-driven responses. Patch test score correlated positively with the number of PT1 expanded TCRs, reaching significance at thresholds 8, 16 and 32 but not at 4. No change with DPC sensitization was found in the number of TCRs above 1 in 1000 frequency, and no evidence of global repertoire structure alterations was found. After repeated subsampling, the strength of the expansion versus patch-test correlation and the threshold at which it became significant changed. Because all patients had alopecia, a presumed autoimmune disease, the immune response of the patients might differ from that of healthy individuals.

CDR1 SEHNR and CDR2 FQNEAQ were looked up in the germline V gene (reference sequence). V is reduced by 7 bases and J by 4 bases, leaving a spacing of 11 bases between them. Taken from cysteine to phenylalanine, the CDR3 has 13 residues. Only the CDR3 DNA stays, 39 bases, in frame from base 1. What this sample's time point label stands for: patch test 1, 2 weeks after DPC sensitization. This specimen's treatment or condition label, interpreted: therapeutic diphenylcyclopropenone sensitization with weekly scalp DPC. Blood at each patch-test visit was drawn before the patch test was applied. To be eligible, patients had to be aged 18 to 70, diagnosed with alopecia and judged suitable for DPC therapy, while pregnant patients were excluded. Total RNA was extracted from unfractionated whole blood that had been collected in Tempus Blood RNA tubes. Libraries were made using RACE. TCRdb names NextSeq 500 as the instrument used. Library preparation attached unique molecular identifiers to individual cDNA molecules for quantitative, reproducible TCR counting. For every blood RNA sample, sequencing covered both the TCR alpha and TCR beta chains. As for the original processing: The median number of TCRs per sample was 95,638, ranging from roughly 23,224 to 690,600. The Decombinator software suite was used to annotate the V, J and CDR3 of the TCR reads. To make PS versus PT1 abundance plots, every sample was subsampled to the same number of TCRs (28,000). Expanded TCRs were defined as absent before sensitization and observed at least eight times at the 2-week time point. TCRdb trimmed public reads at Q25 via fastp, called clones via MiXCR and kept in-frame beta chains. Rows with one shared CDR3 protein collapse into an entry with the most common genes and DNA. For this entry, the V and J calls and clone size follow TCRdb and not the study's own pipeline. The sample records 150,000 to 200,000 distinct CDR3 sequences, about 22% of which are singletons. The leading ten clones occupy about 6.7% of the sample.

This TCR derives from a woman between 45 and 60 years old with alopecia areata. Some clones in this sample may be carry-over from other donors' samples. The specimen was whole blood, collected in connection with sensitization to the hapten diphenylcyclopropenone (DPC). This chain is built from TRBV7-9 and TRBJ1-3; too little of a D gene remains to name it. The sequenced DNA is TGTGCCAGCACCCCGGGCTCAGGAAACACCATATATTTT. Its protein reads: CASTPGSGNTIYF.